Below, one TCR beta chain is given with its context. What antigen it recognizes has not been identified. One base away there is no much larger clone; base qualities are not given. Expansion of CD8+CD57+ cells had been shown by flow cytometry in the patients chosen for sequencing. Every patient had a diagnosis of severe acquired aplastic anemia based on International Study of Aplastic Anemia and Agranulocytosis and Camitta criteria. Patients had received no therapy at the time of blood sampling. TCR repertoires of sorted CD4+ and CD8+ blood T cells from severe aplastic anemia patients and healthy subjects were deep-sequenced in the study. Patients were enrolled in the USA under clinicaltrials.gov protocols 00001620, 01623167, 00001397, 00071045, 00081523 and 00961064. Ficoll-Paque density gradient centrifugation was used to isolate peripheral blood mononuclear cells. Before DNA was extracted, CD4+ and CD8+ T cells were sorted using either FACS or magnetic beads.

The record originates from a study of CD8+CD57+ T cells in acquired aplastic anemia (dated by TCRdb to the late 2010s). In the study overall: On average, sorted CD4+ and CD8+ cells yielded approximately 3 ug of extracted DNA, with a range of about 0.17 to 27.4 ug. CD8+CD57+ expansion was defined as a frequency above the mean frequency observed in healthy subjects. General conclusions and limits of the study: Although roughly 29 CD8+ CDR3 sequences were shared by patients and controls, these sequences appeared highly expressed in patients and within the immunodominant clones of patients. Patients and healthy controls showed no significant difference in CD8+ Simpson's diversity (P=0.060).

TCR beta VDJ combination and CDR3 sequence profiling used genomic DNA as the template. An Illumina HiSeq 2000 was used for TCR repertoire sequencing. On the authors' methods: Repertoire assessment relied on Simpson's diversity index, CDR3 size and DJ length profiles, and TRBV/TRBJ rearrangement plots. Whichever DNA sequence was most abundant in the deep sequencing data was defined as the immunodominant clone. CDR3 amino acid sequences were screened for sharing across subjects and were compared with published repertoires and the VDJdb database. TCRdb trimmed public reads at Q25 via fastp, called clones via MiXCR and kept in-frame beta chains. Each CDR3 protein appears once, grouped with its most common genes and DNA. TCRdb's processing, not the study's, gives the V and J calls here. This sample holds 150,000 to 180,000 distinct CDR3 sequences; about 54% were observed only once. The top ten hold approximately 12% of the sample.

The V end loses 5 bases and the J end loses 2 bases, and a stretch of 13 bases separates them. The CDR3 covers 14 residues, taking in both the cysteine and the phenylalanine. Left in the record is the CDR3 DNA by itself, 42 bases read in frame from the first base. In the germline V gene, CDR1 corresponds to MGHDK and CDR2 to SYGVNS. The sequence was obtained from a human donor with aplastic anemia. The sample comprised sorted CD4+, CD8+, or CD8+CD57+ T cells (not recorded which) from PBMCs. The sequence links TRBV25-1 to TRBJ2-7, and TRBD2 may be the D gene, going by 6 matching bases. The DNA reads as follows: TGTGCCAGCAGTAGAGAGACGGGAGCCTACGAGCAGTACTTC. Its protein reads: CASSRETGAYEQYF.